A single sample gave rise to the 3 T cell receptor beta chains below, sequenced in a study of HIV-infected patients and healthy controls. Reverse transcription used about 500 ng RNA and constant-region primers for alpha and beta. Each of the alpha and beta chains got its own library through chain-specific third strand synthesis with indices. TCRdb ran MiXCR on the 5' RACE reads and lists one entry per CDR3 protein. The sample carries 18,000 or so distinct CDR3 sequences, 9.5% to 15% recorded once. Whole blood was used without fractionation, so all unsorted peripheral T cells were included. The sample taken for sequencing was blood. The receptors derive from an adult in good health.

This clonotype was picked up a small number of times. V and J are TRBV14 and TRBJ1-1; tentative D call: TRBD1 (6 bases). The CDR3 is made up of 18 amino acids. Germline V gene sequence: CDR1 SGHDN, CDR2 FVKESK. Trimming stripped 0 bases from V and 4 bases from J, with 21 bases between. The DNA of the CDR3 is TGTGCCAGCAGCCAAGAATTGGGTCAGGGGTCCCTGGGCACTGAAGCTTTCTTT. It translates to CASSQELGQGSLGTEAFF.

V usage is TRBV6-1 and J usage is TRBJ2-1; D gene ambiguous. The V gene's germline CDR1 is MNHNS and CDR2 SASEGT. Trimming cost V 8 bases and J 0 bases, with 14 bases left between them. The length of the CDR3 is 15 residues. CDR3 coding DNA: TGTGCCAGCGCACGAGGACGGCTCTCCTACAATGAGCAGTTCTTC. Amino acids: CASARGRLSYNEQFF.

This clonotype was picked up many times. The CDR3 nucleotides read TGTGCCAGCAGATCTAGCGGGGGGGAGACCCAGTACTTC. Encoded protein: CASRSSGGETQYF. The chain employs TRBV6-6 and TRBJ2-5; 11 bases agree with TRBD2. The V gene's germline CDR1 is MNHNY and CDR2 SVGAGI (reference sequence). With V trimmed by 6 bases and J by 5 bases, 2 bases remained unmatched. The CDR3 is made up of 13 amino acids.